This TCR beta chain comes out of a study of cytomegalovirus exposure and HLA in healthy donors. Study findings and constraints: For most TCR sequences rarity was the rule, although some public TCRs occurred in many donors.

Profiling relied on immunoSEQ multiplex PCR, and the TCRdb table lists in-frame clones only, not all of them. The data show roughly 52,000 clones, with about 90% seen just once and about 6.7% held by the top ten. Concerning this clone itself: Its target is not known.

Between the trimmed V and J ends, which lost 5 bases and 5 bases, there was a span of 16 bases. Germline CDR1 SGHVS, CDR2 FQNEAQ. This CDR3 spans 14 amino acids. The origin of this receptor is a young woman in good health and CMV-seronegative. The sequenced sample was PBMCs. The rearrangement joins TRBV7-8 to TRBJ2-7; a weak D match, TRBD2 (6 bases). In nucleotides, the CDR3 is TGTGCCAGCAGCCCCCTGGGGGGTCTGCACGAGCAGTACTTC. It translates to CASSPLGGLHEQYF. The full variable domain, its missing parts supplied by reference TRBV7-8 and TRBJ2-7, is GAGVSQSPRYKVAKRGQDVALRCDPISGHVSLFWYQQALGQGPEFLTYFQNEAQLDKSGLPSDRFFAERPEGSVSTLKIQRTQQEDSAVYLCASSPLGGLHEQYFGPGTRLTVT.